The entry that follows covers one T cell receptor (beta chain) sequence. Germline V gives CDR1 MNHEY, CDR2 SVGAGI. The CDR3 is 13 residues long. Between the trimmed V and J ends, which lost 5 bases and 1 base, there was a span of 8 bases. The record originates from a study of cytomegalovirus exposure and HLA in healthy donors. Use of 60 Vbeta and 13 Jbeta primers characterized the PCR. Profiled with immunoSEQ multiplex PCR; TCRdb holds only in-frame clones, not every one. The repertoire holds around 190,000 clones, with approximately 86% as singletons. Sequencing was carried out using PBMCs. V gene TRBV6-5 combines with J gene TRBJ1-1; D is possibly TRBD1 (5 bases). This receptor was obtained from a boy aged 2-15 years in good health and CMV-seronegative. This chain's CDR3 is CASSTRANTEAFF. In DNA form, the CDR3 reads TGTGCCAGCAGTACCAGGGCGAACACTGAAGCTTTCTTT.